This TCR beta chain stems from a study of OX40 agonist ivuxolimab in advanced cancers. Looking at the study overall: Ivuxolimab was a fully human IgG2 agonistic monoclonal antibody targeting the costimulatory receptor OX40 (CD134). Intravenous ivuxolimab was administered to patients every 2 weeks at six dose levels: 0.01, 0.1, 0.3, 1.5, 3 and 10 mg/kg. Of the 50 or so patients in dose escalation, 19 had hepatocellular carcinoma, roughly 15 had melanoma, 9 had renal cell carcinoma and 9 had head and neck cancer. A male proportion of almost 85% and a mean age of 60 years, ranging from about 20 to 85, were recorded for the dose-escalation cohort. Patients were allowed to have had prior anti-PD-1, anti-PD-L1 or anti-CTLA-4 therapy, and more than 35% of the dose-escalation patients had been treated with checkpoint inhibitors. Partial responses occurred in three dose-escalation patients: two with cutaneous melanoma and one with hepatocellular carcinoma. The point of sequencing TCRbeta in the periphery was to test whether ivuxolimab changed TCR sequence diversity and drove clonal T-cell expansion. The paper describes the monotherapy dose-escalation part (N of about 52 patients) of the phase I trial of ivuxolimab.

Genomic DNA was extracted from sorted cells for sequencing of the TCRbeta CDR3 region. The immunoSEQ Assay was used for sequencing of TCRbeta CDR3 regions. Entries here come from immuneACCESS through TCRdb and include only in-frame sequences with V and J called. Some clones fail to appear in such tables; in the studies checked, an unresolved V gene covers under half of the shortfall, and the cause of the remainder is unknown. The sample includes 60,000 to 65,000 clones, with 83% observed a single time. The ten largest clones take up 0.65% to 0.85% of the sample. At the junction V is shortened by 5 bases and J by 3 bases; bases outside the gene matches: 6. According to the germline V gene, CDR1 reads SGHVS and CDR2 reads FNYEAQ. The CDR3 numbers 15 residues from cysteine through phenylalanine. The DNA shown is the 45-base CDR3, in frame from base 1. This clone was observed once. It lacks a known antigen. No quality values exist for individual bases; no much larger clone is one base distant.

The investigation overall reported the following: At doses of 0.1 to 3.0 mg/kg, clonal expansion of both CD4+ and CD8+ T cells in blood was seen between baseline and week 6. On average, CD8+ T cells showed more expanded clones than CD4+ T cells after ivuxolimab. In partial responders in the 0.1-3.0 mg/kg groups, normalized peripheral clonal expansion was found to be among the lowest, especially among CD8+ T cells. Low levels of normalized T-cell clonal expansion were also seen in some patients who did not respond. Which antigens the clonally expanded peripheral T cells were specific for was not determined.

Patients with a history of autoimmune disease or receiving systemic immunosuppression were excluded from the trial. Peripheral blood for TCR sequencing was collected from all dose cohorts at baseline, on cycle 4 day 1, and on cycle 7 day 1. The samples were taken from a phase I, first-in-human, multicenter, open-label dose-escalation trial of ivuxolimab. Adults with locally advanced or metastatic melanoma, renal cell, hepatocellular, or head and neck squamous cell carcinoma were enrolled in the trial. Before TCR sequencing, CD4+ T cells and CD8+ T cells were sorted from peripheral blood as separate populations.

The TCR comes from an adult with an advanced solid tumor such as melanoma, head and neck, liver or kidney cancer. The sequencing here drew on CD4+ or CD8+ T cells sorted from blood, taken in a trial of the OX40 agonist ivuxolimab. The V gene is TRBV7-6 and the J gene is TRBJ2-7, and TRBD2 matches 11 of the central bases. The nucleotide sequence reads TGTGCCAGCAGCAAAGGACTAGCGGGTTTCTACGAGCAGTACTTC. Its protein is CASSKGLAGFYEQYF.